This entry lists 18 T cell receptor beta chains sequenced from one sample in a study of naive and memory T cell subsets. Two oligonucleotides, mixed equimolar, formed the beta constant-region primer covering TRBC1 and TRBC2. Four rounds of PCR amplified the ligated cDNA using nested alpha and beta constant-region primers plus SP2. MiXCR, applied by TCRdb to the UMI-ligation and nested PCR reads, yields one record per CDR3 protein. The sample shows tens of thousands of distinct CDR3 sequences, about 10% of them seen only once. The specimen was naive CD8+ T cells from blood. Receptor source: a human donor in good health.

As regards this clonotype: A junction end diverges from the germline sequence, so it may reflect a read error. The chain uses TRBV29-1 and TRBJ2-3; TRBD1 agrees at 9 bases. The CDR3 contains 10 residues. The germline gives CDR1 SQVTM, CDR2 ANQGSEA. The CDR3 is CSVVGDRDRF. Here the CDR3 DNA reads TGCAGCGTTGTTGGGGACAGGGATAGATTT.

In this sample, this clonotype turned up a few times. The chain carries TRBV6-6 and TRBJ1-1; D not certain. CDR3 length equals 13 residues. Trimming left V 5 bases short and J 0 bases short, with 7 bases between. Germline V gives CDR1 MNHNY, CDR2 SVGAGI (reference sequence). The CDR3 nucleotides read TGTGCCAGCAGTAGTTTTTTGAACACTGAAGCTTTCTTT. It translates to CASSSFLNTEAFF.

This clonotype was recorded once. The CDR3 loop is CASSQDLFLGGVLETQYF. In DNA form, the CDR3 reads TGCGCCAGCAGCCAAGATCTTTTCCTGGGAGGGGTCCTAGAGACCCAGTACTTC. V gene TRBV4-3 combines with J gene TRBJ2-5; 7 nucleotides agree with TRBD2. V lost 0 bases to trimming and J lost 4 bases; unmatched junction nucleotides: 14. The germline V gene has CDR1 LGHNA and CDR2 YSLEER. The CDR3 is 18 residues long.

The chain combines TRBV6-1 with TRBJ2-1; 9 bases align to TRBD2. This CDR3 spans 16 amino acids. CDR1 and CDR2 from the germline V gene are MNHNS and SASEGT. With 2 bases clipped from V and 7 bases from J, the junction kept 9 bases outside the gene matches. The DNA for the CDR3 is TGTGCCAGCAGTGAATTTGGCGGGAGGGCGGAGAATGAGCAGTTCTTC. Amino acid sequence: CASSEFGGRAENEQFF.

CDR3 region: CASSLVVREEWLFF. Written as DNA, the CDR3 is TGTGCCAGCAGCTTAGTAGTACGGGAGGAGTGGCTGTTTTTT. The chain employs TRBV7-9 and TRBJ2-2; 7 positions agree with TRBD2. V was pared by 1 base and J by 13 bases, with 9 bases of the junction left unmatched. The CDR3 consists of 14 residues. CDR1 SEHNR and CDR2 FQNEAQ come from the germline V gene (reference sequence).

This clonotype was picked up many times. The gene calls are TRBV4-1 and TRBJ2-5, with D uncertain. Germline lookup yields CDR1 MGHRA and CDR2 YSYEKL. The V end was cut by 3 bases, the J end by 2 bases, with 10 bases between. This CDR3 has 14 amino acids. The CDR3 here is CASSHLTDQETQYF. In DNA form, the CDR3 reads TGCGCCAGCAGCCATCTAACCGATCAAGAGACCCAGTACTTC.

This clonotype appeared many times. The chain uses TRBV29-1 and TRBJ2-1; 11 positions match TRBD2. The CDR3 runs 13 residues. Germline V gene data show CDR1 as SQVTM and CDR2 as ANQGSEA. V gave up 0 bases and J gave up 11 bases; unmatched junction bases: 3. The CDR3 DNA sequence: TGCAGCGTTGAAGAAGAGACTAGCGGGAAGCAGTTCTTC. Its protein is CSVEEETSGKQFF.

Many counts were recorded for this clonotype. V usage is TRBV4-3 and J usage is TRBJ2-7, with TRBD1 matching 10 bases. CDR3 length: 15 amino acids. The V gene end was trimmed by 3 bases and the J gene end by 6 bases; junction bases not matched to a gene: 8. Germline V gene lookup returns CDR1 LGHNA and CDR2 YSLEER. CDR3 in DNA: TGCGCCAGCAGCCAGGGGACAGGGGATTGGGTCGAGCAGTACTTC. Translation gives CASSQGTGDWVEQYF.

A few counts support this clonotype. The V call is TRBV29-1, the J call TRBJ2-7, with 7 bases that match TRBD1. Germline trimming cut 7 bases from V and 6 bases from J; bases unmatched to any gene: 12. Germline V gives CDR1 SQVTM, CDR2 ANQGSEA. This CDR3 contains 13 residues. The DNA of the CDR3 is TGCAGCGCCCCCGACAGGGCTCCCGCCGAGCAGTACTTC. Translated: CSAPDRAPAEQYF.

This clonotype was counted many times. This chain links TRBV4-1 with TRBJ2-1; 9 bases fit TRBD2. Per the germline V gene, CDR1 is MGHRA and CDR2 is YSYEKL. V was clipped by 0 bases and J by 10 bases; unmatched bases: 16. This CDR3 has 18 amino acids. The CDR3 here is CASSQDWENAGGPQEQFF. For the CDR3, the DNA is TGCGCCAGCAGCCAAGATTGGGAGAACGCGGGAGGGCCGCAGGAGCAGTTCTTC.

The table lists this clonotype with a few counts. CDR3 amino acids: CASSSDLLAGGPGGETQYF. The CDR3 coding sequence is TGTGCCAGCAGCTCTGATTTACTAGCGGGAGGGCCGGGGGGAGAGACCCAGTACTTC. J is TRBJ2-5 and V is TRBV6-6; 13 bases align to TRBD2. This CDR3 has 19 amino acids. CDR1 is MNHNY, CDR2 SVGAGI, per germline (reference sequence). V gave up 6 bases and J gave up 4 bases; unmatched junction bases: 17.

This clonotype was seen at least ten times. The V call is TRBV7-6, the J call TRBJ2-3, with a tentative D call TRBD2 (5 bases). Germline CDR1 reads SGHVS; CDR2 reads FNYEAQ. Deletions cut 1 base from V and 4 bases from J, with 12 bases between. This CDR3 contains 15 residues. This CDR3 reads CASSLGWASPDTQYF. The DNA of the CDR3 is TGTGCCAGCAGCTTAGGTTGGGCTAGCCCAGATACGCAGTATTTT.

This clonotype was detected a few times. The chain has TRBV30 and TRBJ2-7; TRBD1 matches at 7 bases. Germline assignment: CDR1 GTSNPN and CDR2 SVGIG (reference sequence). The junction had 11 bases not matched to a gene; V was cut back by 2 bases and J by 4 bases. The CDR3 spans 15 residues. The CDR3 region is CAWSPRPTGQYEQYF. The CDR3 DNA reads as TGTGCCTGGAGTCCCCGGCCGACAGGGCAATACGAGCAGTACTTC.

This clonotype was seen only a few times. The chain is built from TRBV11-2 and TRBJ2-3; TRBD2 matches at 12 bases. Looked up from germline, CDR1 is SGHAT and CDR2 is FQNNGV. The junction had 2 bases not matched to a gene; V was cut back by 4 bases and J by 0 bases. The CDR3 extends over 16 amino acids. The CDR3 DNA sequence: TGTGCCAGCAGCTCTGGACTAGCGGGGAGCACAGATACGCAGTATTTT. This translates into CASSSGLAGSTDTQYF.

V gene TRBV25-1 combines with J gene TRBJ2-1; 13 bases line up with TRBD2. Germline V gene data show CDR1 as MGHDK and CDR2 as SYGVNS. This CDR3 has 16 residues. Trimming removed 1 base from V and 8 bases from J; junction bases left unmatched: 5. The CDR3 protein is CASSEFWTSGSDEQFF. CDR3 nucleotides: TGTGCCAGCAGTGAATTTTGGACTAGCGGGAGCGATGAGCAGTTCTTC. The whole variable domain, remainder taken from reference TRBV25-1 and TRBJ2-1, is EADIYQTPRYLVIGTGKKITLECSQTMGHDKMYWYQQDPGMELHLIHYSYGVNSTEKGDLSSESTVSRIRTEHFPLTLESARPSHTSQYLCASSEFWTSGSDEQFFGPGTRLTVL.

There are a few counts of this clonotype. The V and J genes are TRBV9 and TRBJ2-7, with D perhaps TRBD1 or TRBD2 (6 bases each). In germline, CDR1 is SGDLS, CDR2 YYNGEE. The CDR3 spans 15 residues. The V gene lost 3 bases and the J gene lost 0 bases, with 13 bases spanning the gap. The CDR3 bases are TGTGCCAGCAGCGCTAAGGGGGGAAACTCCTACGAGCAGTACTTC. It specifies CASSAKGGNSYEQYF. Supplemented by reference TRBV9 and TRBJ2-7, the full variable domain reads DSGVTQTPKHLITATGQRVTLRCSPRSGDLSVYWYQQSLDQGLQFLIQYYNGEERAKGNILERFSAQQFPDLHSELNLSSLELGDSALYFCASSAKGGNSYEQYFGPGTRLTVT.

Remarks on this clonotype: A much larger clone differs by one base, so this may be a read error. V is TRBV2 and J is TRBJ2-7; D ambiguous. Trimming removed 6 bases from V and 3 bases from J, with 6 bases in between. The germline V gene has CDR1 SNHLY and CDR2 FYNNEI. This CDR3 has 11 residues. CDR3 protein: CASRWIYEQYF. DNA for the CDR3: TGTGCCAGCAGATGGATCTACGAGCAGTACTTC.

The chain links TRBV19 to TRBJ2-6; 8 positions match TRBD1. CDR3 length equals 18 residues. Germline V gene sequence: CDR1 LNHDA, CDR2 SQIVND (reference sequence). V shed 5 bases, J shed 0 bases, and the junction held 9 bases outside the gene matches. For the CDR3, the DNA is TGTGCCAGTAGTCTCTCCGGGACAGGTTTCTCTGGGGCCAACGTCCTGACTTTC. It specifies CASSLSGTGFSGANVLTF.